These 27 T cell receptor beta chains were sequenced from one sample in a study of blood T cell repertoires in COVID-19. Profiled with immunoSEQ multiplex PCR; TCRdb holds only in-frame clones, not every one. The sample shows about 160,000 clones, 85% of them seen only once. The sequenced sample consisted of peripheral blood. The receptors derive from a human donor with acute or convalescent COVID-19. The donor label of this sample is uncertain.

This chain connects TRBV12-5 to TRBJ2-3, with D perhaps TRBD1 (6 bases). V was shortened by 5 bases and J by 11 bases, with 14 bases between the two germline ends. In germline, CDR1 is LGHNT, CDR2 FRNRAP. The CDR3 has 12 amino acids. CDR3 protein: CASGPDRDKQYF. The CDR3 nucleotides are TGTGCTAGTGGTCCCGACCGGGACAAGCAGTATTTT.

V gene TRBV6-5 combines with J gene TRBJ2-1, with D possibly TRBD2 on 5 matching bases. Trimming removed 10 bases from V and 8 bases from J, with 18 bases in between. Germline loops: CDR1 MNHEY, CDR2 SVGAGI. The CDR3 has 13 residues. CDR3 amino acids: CATRGPRRHEQFF. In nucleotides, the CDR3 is TGTGCCACCCGAGGCCCTAGGAGGCATGAGCAGTTCTTC.

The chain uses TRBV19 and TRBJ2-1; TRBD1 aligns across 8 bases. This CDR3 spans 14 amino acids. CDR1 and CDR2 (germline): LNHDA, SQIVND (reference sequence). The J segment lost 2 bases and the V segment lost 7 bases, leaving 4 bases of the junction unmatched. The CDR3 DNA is TGTGCCAGTACCACGGGACAGGCCTACAATGAGCAGTTCTTC. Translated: CASTTGQAYNEQFF.

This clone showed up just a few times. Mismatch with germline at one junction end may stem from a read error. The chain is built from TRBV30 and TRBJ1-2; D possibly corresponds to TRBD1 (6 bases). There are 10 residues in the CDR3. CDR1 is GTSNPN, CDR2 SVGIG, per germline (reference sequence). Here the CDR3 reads CALNREGVFF. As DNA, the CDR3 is TGTGCCCTTAACAGGGAGGGGGTTTTCTTC.

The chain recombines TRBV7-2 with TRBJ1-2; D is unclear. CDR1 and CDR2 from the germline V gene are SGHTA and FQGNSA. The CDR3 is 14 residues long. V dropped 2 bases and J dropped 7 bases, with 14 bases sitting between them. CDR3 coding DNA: TGTGCCAGCAGCTTAACGGTCGGACTAAGTGGCTACACCTTC. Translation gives CASSLTVGLSGYTF.

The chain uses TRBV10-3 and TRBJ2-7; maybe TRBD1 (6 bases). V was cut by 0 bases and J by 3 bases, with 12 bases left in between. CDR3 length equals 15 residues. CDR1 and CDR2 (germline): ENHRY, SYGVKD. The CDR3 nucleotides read TGTGCCATCAGTGAGTCCCACGGCAGGGGCTACGAGCAGTACTTC. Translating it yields CAISESHGRGYEQYF.

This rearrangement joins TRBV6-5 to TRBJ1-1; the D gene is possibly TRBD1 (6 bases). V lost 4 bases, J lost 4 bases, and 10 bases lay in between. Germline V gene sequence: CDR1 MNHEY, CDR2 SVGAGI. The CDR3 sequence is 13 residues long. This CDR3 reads CASSFRGSTEAFF. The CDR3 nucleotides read TGTGCCAGCAGTTTCAGGGGTTCCACTGAAGCTTTCTTT.

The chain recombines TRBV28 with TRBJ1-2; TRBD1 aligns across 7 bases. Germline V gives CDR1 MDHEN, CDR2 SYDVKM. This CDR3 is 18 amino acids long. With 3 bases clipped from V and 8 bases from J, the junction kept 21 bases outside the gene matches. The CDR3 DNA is TGTGCCAGCAGTTTCCTAGGGGGCTGGGGGAAGGGACCAAGGGGCTACACCTTC. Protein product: CASSFLGGWGKGPRGYTF.

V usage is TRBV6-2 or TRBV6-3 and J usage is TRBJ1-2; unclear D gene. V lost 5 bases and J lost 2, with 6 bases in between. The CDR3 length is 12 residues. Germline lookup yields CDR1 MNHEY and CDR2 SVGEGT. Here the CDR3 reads CASSQANYGYTF. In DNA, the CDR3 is TGTGCCAGCAGTCAGGCGAACTATGGCTACACCTTC.

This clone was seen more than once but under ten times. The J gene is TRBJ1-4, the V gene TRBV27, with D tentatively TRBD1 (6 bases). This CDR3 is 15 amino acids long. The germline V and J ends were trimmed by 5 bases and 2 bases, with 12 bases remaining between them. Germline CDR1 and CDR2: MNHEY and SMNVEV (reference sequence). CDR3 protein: CASSTTGLTNEKLFF. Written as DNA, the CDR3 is TGTGCCAGCAGTACCACAGGGTTGACTAATGAAAAACTGTTTTTT. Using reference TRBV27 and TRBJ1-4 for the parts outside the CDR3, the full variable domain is EAQVTQNPRYLITVTGKKLTVTCSQNMNHEYMSWYRQDPGLGLRQIYYSMNVEVTDKGDVPEGYKVSRKEKRNFPLILESPSPNQTSLYFCASSTTGLTNEKLFFGSGTQLSVL.

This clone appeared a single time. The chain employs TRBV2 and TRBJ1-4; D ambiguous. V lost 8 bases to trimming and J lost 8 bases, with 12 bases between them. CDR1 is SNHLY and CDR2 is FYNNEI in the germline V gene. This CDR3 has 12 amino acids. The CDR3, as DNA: TGTGCCAGCCGGAGGGTCGGGGAAAAACTGTTTTTT. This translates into CASRRVGEKLFF. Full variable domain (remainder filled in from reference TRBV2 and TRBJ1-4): EPEVTQTPSHQVTQMGQEVILRCVPISNHLYFYWYRQILGQKVEFLVSFYNNEISEKSEIFDDQFSVERPDGSNFTLKIRSTKLEDSAMYFCASRRVGEKLFFGSGTQLSVL.

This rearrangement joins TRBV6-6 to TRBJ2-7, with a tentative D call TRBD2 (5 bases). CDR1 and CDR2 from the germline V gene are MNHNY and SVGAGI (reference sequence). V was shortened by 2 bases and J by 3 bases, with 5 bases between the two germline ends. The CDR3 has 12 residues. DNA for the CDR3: TGTGCCAGCAGTTACGCGGGCTACGAGCAGTACTTC. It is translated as CASSYAGYEQYF.

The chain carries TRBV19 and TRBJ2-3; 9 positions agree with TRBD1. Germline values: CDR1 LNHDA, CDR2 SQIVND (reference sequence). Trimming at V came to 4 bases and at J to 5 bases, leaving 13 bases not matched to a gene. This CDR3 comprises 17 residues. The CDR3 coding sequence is TGTGCCAGTAGTAGGGGAGGAAACAGGGGGCGGAAAGATACGCAGTATTTT. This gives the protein CASSRGGNRGRKDTQYF.

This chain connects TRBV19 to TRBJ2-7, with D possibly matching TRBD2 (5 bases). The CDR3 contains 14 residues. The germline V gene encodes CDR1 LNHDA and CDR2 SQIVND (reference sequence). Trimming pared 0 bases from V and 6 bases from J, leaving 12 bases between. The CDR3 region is CASSIDGSRREQYF. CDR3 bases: TGTGCCAGTAGTATAGATGGGAGCCGCCGCGAGCAGTACTTC.

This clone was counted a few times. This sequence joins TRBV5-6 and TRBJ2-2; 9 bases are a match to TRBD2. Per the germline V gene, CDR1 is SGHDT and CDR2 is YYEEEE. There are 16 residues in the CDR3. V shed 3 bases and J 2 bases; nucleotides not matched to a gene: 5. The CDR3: CASSSLAGLNTGELFF. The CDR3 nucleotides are TGTGCCAGCAGCTCCCTAGCGGGGCTTAACACCGGGGAGCTGTTTTTT.

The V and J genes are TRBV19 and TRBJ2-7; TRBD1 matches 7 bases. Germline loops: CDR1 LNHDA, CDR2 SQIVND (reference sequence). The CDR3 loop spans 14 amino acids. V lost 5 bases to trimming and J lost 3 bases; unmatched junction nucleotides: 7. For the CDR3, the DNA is TGTGCCAGTAGTCCGCGACAGGGTCACTACGAGCAGTACTTC. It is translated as CASSPRQGHYEQYF.

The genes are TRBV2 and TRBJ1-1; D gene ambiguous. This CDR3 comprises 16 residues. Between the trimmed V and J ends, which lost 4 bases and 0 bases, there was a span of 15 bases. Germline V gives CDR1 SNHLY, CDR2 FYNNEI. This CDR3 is CASSVPDWGLNTEAFF. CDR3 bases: TGTGCCAGCAGTGTGCCGGACTGGGGTTTGAACACTGAAGCTTTCTTT.

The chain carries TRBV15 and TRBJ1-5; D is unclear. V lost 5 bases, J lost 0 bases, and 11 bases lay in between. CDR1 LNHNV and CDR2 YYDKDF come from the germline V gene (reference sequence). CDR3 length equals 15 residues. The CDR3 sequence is CATSRGGSSNQPQHF. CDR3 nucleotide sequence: TGTGCCACCAGCCGTGGAGGGAGTAGCAATCAGCCCCAGCATTTT.

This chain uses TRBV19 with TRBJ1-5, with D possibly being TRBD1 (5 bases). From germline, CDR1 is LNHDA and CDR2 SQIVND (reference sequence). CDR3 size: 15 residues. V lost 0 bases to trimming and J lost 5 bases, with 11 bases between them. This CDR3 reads CASSIDIGGYQPQHF. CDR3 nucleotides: TGTGCCAGTAGTATAGATATCGGGGGTTATCAGCCCCAGCATTTT.

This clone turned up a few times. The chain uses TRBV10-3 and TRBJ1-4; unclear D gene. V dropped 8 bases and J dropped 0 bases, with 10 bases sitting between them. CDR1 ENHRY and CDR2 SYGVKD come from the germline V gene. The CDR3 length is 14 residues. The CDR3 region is CAISRGSTNEKLFF. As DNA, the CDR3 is TGTGCCATCTCCCGGGGTTCAACTAATGAAAAACTGTTTTTT.

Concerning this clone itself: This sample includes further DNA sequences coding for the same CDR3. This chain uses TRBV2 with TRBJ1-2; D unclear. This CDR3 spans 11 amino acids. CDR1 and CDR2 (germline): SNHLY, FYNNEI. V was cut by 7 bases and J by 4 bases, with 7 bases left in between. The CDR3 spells CASTLSYGYTF. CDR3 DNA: TGTGCCAGCACCCTATCCTATGGCTACACCTTC.

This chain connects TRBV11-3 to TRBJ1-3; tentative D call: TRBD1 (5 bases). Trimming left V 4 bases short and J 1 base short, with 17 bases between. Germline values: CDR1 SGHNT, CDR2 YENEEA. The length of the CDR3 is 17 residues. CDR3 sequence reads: CASSSHALTESGNTIYF. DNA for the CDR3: TGTGCCAGCAGCTCCCACGCCCTGACAGAGTCTGGAAACACCATATATTTT.

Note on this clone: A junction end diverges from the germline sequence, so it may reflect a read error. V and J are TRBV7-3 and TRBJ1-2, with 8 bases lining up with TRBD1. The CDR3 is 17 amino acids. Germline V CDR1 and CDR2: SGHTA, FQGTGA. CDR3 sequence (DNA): TGTGCCAGCAGCTCCCGAGACAGGGGATTATACGCCTATGGATACACCTTC. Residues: CASSSRDRGLYAYGYTF. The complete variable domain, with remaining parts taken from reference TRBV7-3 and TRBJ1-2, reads GAGVSQTPSNKVTEKGKYVELRCDPISGHTALYWYRQSLGQGPEFLIYFQGTGAADDSGLPNDRFFAVRPEGSVSTLKIQRTERGDSAVYLCASSSRDRGLYAYGYTFGSGTRLTVV.

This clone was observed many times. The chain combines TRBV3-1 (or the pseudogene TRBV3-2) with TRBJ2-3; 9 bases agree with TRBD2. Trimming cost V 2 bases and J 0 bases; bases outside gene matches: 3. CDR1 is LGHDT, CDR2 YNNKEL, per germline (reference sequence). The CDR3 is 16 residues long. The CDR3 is CASSQRSGGSTDTQYF. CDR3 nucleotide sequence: TGTGCCAGCAGCCAACGTAGCGGGGGCAGCACAGATACGCAGTATTTT.

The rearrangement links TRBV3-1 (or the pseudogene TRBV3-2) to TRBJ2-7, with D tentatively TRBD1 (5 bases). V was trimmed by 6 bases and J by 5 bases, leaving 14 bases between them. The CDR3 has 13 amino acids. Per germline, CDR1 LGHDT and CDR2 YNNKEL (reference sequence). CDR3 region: CASRDRGANEQYF. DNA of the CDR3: TGTGCCAGCAGAGACAGAGGAGCCAACGAGCAGTACTTC.

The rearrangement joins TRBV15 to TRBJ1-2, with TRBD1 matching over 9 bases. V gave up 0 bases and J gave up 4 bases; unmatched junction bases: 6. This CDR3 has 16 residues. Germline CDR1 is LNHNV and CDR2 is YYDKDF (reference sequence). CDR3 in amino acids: CATSRDPGQGFYGYTF. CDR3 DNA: TGTGCCACCAGCAGAGACCCGGGACAGGGATTCTATGGCTACACCTTC.

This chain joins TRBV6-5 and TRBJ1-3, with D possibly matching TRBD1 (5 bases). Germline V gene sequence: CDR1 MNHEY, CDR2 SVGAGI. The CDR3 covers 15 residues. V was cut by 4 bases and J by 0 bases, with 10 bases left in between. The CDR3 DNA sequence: TGTGCCAGCAGTTCAGACAGTTTCTCTGGAAACACCATATATTTT. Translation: CASSSDSFSGNTIYF.